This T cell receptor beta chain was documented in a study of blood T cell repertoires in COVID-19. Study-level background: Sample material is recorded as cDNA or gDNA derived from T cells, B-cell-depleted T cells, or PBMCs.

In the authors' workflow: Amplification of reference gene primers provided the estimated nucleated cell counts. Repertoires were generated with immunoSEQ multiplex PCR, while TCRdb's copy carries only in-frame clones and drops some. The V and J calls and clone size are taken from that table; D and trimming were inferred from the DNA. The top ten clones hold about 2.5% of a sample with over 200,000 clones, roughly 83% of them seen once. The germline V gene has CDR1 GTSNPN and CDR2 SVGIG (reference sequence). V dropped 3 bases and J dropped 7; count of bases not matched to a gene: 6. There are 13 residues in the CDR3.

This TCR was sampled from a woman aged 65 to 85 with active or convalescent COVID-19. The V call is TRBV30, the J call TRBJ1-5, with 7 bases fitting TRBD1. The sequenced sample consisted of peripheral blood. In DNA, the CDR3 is TGTGCCTGGAGCCTACAGGGGCAGCAGCCCCAGCATTTT. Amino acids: CAWSLQGQQPQHF.